Listed below are T cell receptor beta chains from one sample, sequenced in a study of technical replicates of blood from a few donors. Some clones are missing from TCRdb's copy, which holds only in-frame ones; the method was immunoSEQ multiplex PCR. Of 60,000 or so clones in the sample, more than 95% were seen once. The material sequenced was T cells isolated from PBMCs. The receptor source for this set is a human donor in good health. Both conserved end residues are part of each CDR3. A D gene is named only where the DNA matches it firmly. The size entry is marked missing in some rows and otherwise reads once, few, many or a size class.

D gene	clone size	V gene	CDR3 length	J gene	CDR3 protein	CDR3 DNA
NA	NA	TRBV19	13	TRBJ2-1	CASSTRTVDEQFF	TGTGCCAGTAGTACGCGGACAGTCGATGAGCAGTTCTTC
TRBD2	NA	TRBV11-2	16	TRBJ2-3	CASSARTSGHTDTQYF	TGTGCCAGCAGCGCACGGACTAGCGGGCACACAGATACGCAGTATTTT
TRBD2	NA	TRBV27	16	TRBJ2-1	CASKQAGGYSYNEQFF	TGTGCCAGCAAACAAGCGGGGGGGTACTCCTACAATGAGCAGTTCTTC
TRBD2	NA	TRBV28	17	TRBJ2-2	CASSFNPGGRDTGELFF	TGTGCCAGCAGTTTTAACCCAGGAGGGAGGGACACCGGGGAGCTGTTTTTT
TRBD1	NA	TRBV12-5	16	TRBJ1-2	CASGFFDRGPAKGYTF	TGTGCTAGTGGTTTCTTCGACAGGGGGCCCGCTAAGGGCTACACCTTC
TRBD2	NA	TRBV5-1	14	TRBJ2-7	CASSVRGGWYEQYF	TGCGCCAGCAGCGTGCGGGGGGGCTGGTACGAGCAGTACTTC
NA	NA	TRBV7-8	18	TRBJ1-4	CASSLSGGPGLEGEKLFF	TGTGCCAGCAGCTTATCTGGGGGCCCGGGCCTTGAGGGGGAAAAACTGTTTTTT
TRBD1	NA	TRBV28	13	TRBJ1-1	CASTGQGRTEAFF	TGTGCCAGCACTGGACAGGGACGCACTGAAGCTTTCTTT
NA	NA	TRBV11-3	14	TRBJ1-1	CASSSQVSGTEAFF	TGTGCCAGCAGCTCCCAAGTTAGCGGCACTGAAGCTTTCTTT
NA	NA	TRBV28	15	TRBJ1-4	CASSFDEEDQEKLFF	TGTGCCAGCAGTTTCGACGAAGAGGATCAGGAAAAACTGTTTTTT
NA	once	TRBV6-5	15	TRBJ2-7	CASSTQGRESNRQYF	TGTGCCAGCAGTACCCAGGGGCGGGAGAGTAATCGGCAGTACTTC
NA	NA	TRBV11-1	13	TRBJ2-1	CASSLSGYNEQFF	TGTGCCAGCAGCTTAAGCGGATACAATGAGCAGTTCTTC
TRBD2	NA	TRBV6-5	14	TRBJ2-7	CASRGRAGPYEQYF	TGTGCCAGTCGGGGGAGGGCAGGGCCCTACGAGCAGTACTTC
NA	NA	TRBV5-1	15	TRBJ1-3	CASSLITGVGNTIYF	TGCGCCAGCAGCTTGATTACCGGGGTTGGAAACACCATATATTTT
NA	once	TRBV2	14	TRBJ2-1	CASRSGASYNEQFF	TGTGCCAGCAGGAGCGGAGCCTCCTACAATGAGCAGTTCTTC
TRBD1	NA	TRBV29-1	15	TRBJ2-5	CSVENGTGYQETQYF	TGCAGCGTTGAAAATGGGACAGGGTACCAAGAGACCCAGTACTTC
TRBD1	few	TRBV6-5	12	TRBJ1-1	CASRIPGQKAFF	TGTGCCAGCAGGATACCGGGACAGAAAGCTTTCTTT
TRBD1	NA	TRBV7-8	15	TRBJ2-7	CASSPFRQGQDEQYF	TGTGCCAGCAGTCCTTTTCGACAGGGGCAAGACGAGCAGTACTTC
NA	NA	TRBV4-2	15	TRBJ2-7	CASSQDMTVSYEQYF	TGTGCCAGCAGCCAAGATATGACTGTCTCCTACGAGCAGTACTTC
TRBD1	NA	TRBV5-1	13	TRBJ1-2	CASREDRGLGYTF	TGCGCCAGCAGGGAAGACAGGGGGTTGGGCTACACCTTC
TRBD1	NA	TRBV5-1	15	TRBJ2-7	CASSLVATGTSEQYF	TGCGCCAGCAGCTTGGTTGCGACAGGGACCTCCGAGCAGTACTTC
NA	NA	TRBV29-1	10	TRBJ1-4	CSVDSGQLFF	TGCAGCGTTGATTCAGGTCAACTGTTTTTT
NA	once	TRBV19	12	TRBJ1-2	CASSHGDYGYTF	TGTGCCAGTAGTCACGGAGACTATGGCTACACCTTC
NA	NA	TRBV4-2	15	TRBJ2-1	CASSQERASVAEQFF	TGTGCCAGCAGCCAAGAACGGGCTAGCGTGGCTGAGCAGTTCTTC
TRBD2	NA	TRBV19	16	TRBJ2-3	CASSAALAGGPDTQYF	TGTGCCAGTAGTGCGGCACTAGCGGGAGGCCCAGATACGCAGTATTTT
TRBD1	NA	TRBV11-2	16	TRBJ2-3	CASSSTDRGWADTQYF	TGTGCCAGCAGCTCCACGGACAGGGGTTGGGCAGATACGCAGTATTTT
TRBD1	NA	TRBV5-1	15	TRBJ2-2	CASSTGQEVTGELFF	TGCGCCAGCAGCACCGGACAGGAAGTCACCGGGGAGCTGTTTTTT
TRBD1	NA	TRBV29-1	15	TRBJ1-4	CSVEEETGWDEKLFF	TGCAGCGTTGAAGAAGAGACAGGGTGGGATGAAAAACTGTTTTTT
TRBD2	NA	TRBV11-2	15	TRBJ2-7	CASRQTSGGYYEQYF	TGTGCCAGCAGACAGACTAGCGGGGGATACTACGAGCAGTACTTC
NA	NA	TRBV6-1	15	TRBJ1-6	CASSEEGGYNSPLHF	TGTGCCAGCAGTGAAGAAGGGGGCTATAATTCACCCCTCCACTTT
TRBD2	NA	TRBV4-1	16	TRBJ2-1	CASSQDGTSGKNEQFF	TGCGCCAGCAGCCAAGACGGGACTAGCGGGAAGAATGAGCAGTTCTTC
NA	NA	TRBV28	18	TRBJ1-4	CASSFLAGLRASHEKLFF	TGTGCCAGCAGTTTTTTGGCCGGTCTGAGGGCCTCTCATGAAAAACTGTTTTTT
NA	NA	TRBV6-1	13	TRBJ2-5	CASSVQGLETQYF	TGTGCCAGCAGTGTCCAGGGATTGGAGACCCAGTACTTC
NA	NA	TRBV2	15	TRBJ1-2	CASSEAGAVVYGYTF	TGTGCCAGCAGTGAAGCGGGGGCAGTCGTTTATGGCTACACCTTC
TRBD1	NA	TRBV30	14	TRBJ1-1	CAWSVGTAYTEAFF	TGTGCCTGGAGTGTAGGGACAGCCTACACTGAAGCTTTCTTT
TRBD1	NA	TRBV5-5	15	TRBJ2-3	CASSSRTGGTDTQYF	TGTGCCAGCAGCTCGCGGACAGGAGGCACAGATACGCAGTATTTT
TRBD1	NA	TRBV4-1	16	TRBJ1-1	CASSLQGSKMNTEAFF	TGCGCCAGCAGCCTACAGGGGTCGAAAATGAACACTGAAGCTTTCTTT
NA	NA	TRBV6-1	13	TRBJ1-4	CASSESRGVELFF	TGTGCCAGCAGTGAATCCCGGGGTGTAGAACTGTTTTTT
NA	NA	TRBV2	11	TRBJ2-5	CATLKGGLSYF	TGTGCCACCCTAAAGGGGGGACTATCGTACTTC
NA	NA	TRBV7-8	15	TRBJ1-6	CASSLGTAMNSPLHF	TGTGCCAGCAGCTTAGGGACAGCAATGAATTCACCCCTCCACTTT
TRBD1	NA	TRBV6-1	13	TRBJ2-7	CATTRQGSYEQYF	TGTGCCACTACCAGACAGGGCTCCTACGAGCAGTACTTC
NA	NA	TRBV10-1	14	TRBJ2-1	CASSDGSSYNEQFF	TGCGCCAGCAGTGACGGTAGCTCCTACAATGAGCAGTTCTTC